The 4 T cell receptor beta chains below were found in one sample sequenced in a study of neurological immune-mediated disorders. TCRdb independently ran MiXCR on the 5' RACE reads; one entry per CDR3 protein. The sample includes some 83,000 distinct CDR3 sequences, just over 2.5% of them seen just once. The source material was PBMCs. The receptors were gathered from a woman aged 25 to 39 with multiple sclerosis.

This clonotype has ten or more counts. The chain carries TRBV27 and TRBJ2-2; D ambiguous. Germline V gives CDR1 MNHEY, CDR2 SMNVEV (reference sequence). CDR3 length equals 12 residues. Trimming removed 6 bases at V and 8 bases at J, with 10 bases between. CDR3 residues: CASSRPPGELFF. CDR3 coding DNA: TGTGCCAGCAGCCGTCCGCCGGGGGAGCTGTTTTTT.

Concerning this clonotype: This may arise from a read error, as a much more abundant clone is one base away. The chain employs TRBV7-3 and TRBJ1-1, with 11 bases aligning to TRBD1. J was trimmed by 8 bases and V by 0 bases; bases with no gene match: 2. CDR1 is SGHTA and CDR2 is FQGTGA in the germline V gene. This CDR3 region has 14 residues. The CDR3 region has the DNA TGTGCCAGCAGCTTAACATGGGACAGGGGGGAAGCTTTCTTT. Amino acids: CASSLTWDRGEAFF.

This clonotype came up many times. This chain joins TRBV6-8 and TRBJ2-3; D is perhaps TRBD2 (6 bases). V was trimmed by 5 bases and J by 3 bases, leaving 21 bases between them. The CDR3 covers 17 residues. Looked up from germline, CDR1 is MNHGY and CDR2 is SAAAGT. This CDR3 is CASSKGLLEGLTDTQYF. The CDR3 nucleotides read TGTGCCAGCAGTAAGGGGCTCCTGGAGGGCCTTACAGATACGCAGTATTTT.

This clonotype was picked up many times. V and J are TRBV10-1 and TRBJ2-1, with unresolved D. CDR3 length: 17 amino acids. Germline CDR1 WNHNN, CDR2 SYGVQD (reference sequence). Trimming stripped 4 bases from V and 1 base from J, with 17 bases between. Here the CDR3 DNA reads TGCGCCAGCAGTGGTTCCGCCAGAATGAGATCCTACAATGAGCAGTTCTTC. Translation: CASSGSARMRSYNEQFF.